The 22 T cell receptor beta chains below all came from one sample that was sequenced in a study of CD8 T cells in Susac syndrome. With random hexamers, reverse transcription was performed on about 0.5 to 1 ug of RNA. TCRdb processed the immunoSEQ multiplex PCR reads anew with MiXCR; each CDR3 protein has one entry. This table has some 96,000 distinct CDR3 sequences, 95% appearing once. Sequenced material: CD8+ T cells from PBMCs. These receptors all come from a human donor with Susac syndrome.

This chain links TRBV29-1 with TRBJ2-7, with a tentative D call TRBD1 (6 bases). The CDR3 length is 12 residues. V lost 6 bases, J lost 5 bases, and 14 bases lay in between. Germline V CDR1 and CDR2: SQVTM, ANQGSEA. DNA of the CDR3: TGCAGCGTGAGGGGGACACGGGACGAGCAGTACTTC. It yields the protein CSVRGTRDEQYF.

The chain combines TRBV20-1 with TRBJ2-1, with D uncertain. Germline CDR1 and CDR2: DFQATT and SNEGSKA (reference sequence). V gave up 1 base and J gave up 3 bases, with 13 bases separating them. The CDR3 has 15 residues. The DNA of the CDR3 is TGCAGTGCTAGAGCAGGCAGCATGGGCTACAATGAGCAGTTCTTC. It is translated as CSARAGSMGYNEQFF.

The V call is TRBV7-8, the J call TRBJ1-1; 7 bases are a match to TRBD1. The CDR3 consists of 14 residues. V gave up 3 bases and J gave up 3 bases; unmatched junction bases: 4. From germline, CDR1 is SGHVS and CDR2 FQNEAQ. In DNA form, the CDR3 reads TGTGCCAGCAGCTTCTACAGGGGCGACACTGAAGCTTTCTTT. This encodes CASSFYRGDTEAFF.

The chain employs TRBV12-5 and TRBJ2-3; D is undetermined. The CDR3 consists of 15 residues. Germline V lookup: CDR1 LGHNT, CDR2 FRNRAP. Trimming stripped 5 bases from V and 4 bases from J, with 16 bases between. For the CDR3, the DNA is TGTGCTAGTGGTCAAGTTTGGAGTGGAGCAGATACGCAGTATTTT. The encoded protein is CASGQVWSGADTQYF.

This clonotype has a single count. The chain uses TRBV5-6 and TRBJ2-4; D remains ambiguous. The germline V gene has CDR1 SGHDT and CDR2 YYEEEE. This CDR3 spans 14 amino acids. Between the trimmed V and J ends, which lost 1 base and 3 bases, there was a span of 8 bases. For the CDR3, the DNA is TGTGCCAGCAGCTTGCTGGATGTCAAAAACATTCAGTACTTC. It specifies CASSLLDVKNIQYF. The variable domain in full, with the rest retrieved from reference TRBV5-6 and TRBJ2-4, is DAGVTQSPTHLIKTRGQQVTLRCSPKSGHDTVSWYQQALGQGPQFIFQYYEEEERQRGNFPDRFSGHQFPNYSSELNVNALLLGDSALYLCASSLLDVKNIQYFGAGTRLSVL.

This chain uses TRBV25-1 with TRBJ1-2, with D uncertain. V lost 6 bases and J 1 base, leaving 15 bases between the germline ends. The CDR3 is made up of 15 amino acids. Per the germline V gene, CDR1 is MGHDK and CDR2 is SYGVNS. CDR3 nucleotides: TGTGCCAGCAGCAAAGGCGGCAGGTTTAACTATGGCTACACCTTC. Its protein is CASSKGGRFNYGYTF.

The CDR3 coding sequence is TGTGCCAGCAGCCAGGGAGTTTTCATGAACACTGAAGCTTTCTTT. Amino acid sequence: CASSQGVFMNTEAFF. This chain links TRBV3-1 with TRBJ1-1; unclear D gene. The CDR3 sequence is 15 residues long. The ends were cut back, 3 bases at V and 0 bases at J, with 11 bases in the middle. The germline CDR1 and CDR2 sequences are LGHDT and YNNKEL (reference sequence).

The rearrangement links TRBV5-1 to TRBJ2-7; 10 bases fit TRBD1. Germline assignment: CDR1 SGHRS and CDR2 YFSETQ. The V and J ends lost 4 bases and 6 bases, in that order; junction bases with no gene match: 7. The CDR3 runs to 14 residues. The CDR3 DNA sequence: TGCGCCAGCAGCCCAAGACAGGGGGCGAGCGAGCAGTACTTC. This codes for CASSPRQGASEQYF. Combining the CDR3 with reference TRBV5-1 and TRBJ2-7 gives the whole variable domain KAGVTQTPRYLIKTRGQQVTLSCSPISGHRSVSWYQQTPGQGLQFLFEYFSETQRNKGNFPGRFSGRQFSNSRSEMNVSTLELGDSALYLCASSPRQGASEQYFGPGTRLTVT.

This chain uses TRBV29-1 with TRBJ2-3, with 7 bases fitting TRBD2. CDR1 is SQVTM and CDR2 is ANQGSEA in the germline V gene. The CDR3 contains 13 residues. The J segment lost 5 bases and the V segment lost 7 bases, leaving 9 bases of the junction unmatched. The DNA of the CDR3 is TGCAGCGCCGACGGGACTACCGGAGATACGCAGTATTTT. Encoded protein: CSADGTTGDTQYF.

This clonotype was counted a single time. CDR3 DNA sequence: TGCAGCGTTGCTCTAAGAGTAGGGGGCGCAAATGAAGCTTTCTTT. Translation gives CSVALRVGGANEAFF. The chain carries TRBV29-1 and TRBJ1-1, with 7 bases identical to TRBD1. The CDR3 is 15 residues long. Per germline, CDR1 SQVTM and CDR2 ANQGSEA. Unmatched junction bases numbered 15, after V lost 4 bases and J lost 7 bases. Looking up the rest from reference TRBV29-1 and TRBJ1-1 gives the full variable domain: SAVISQKPSRDICQRGTSLTIQCQVDSQVTMMFWYRQQPGQSLTLIATANQGSEATYESGFVIDKFPISRPNLTFSTLTVSNMSPEDSSIYLCSVALRVGGANEAFFGQGTRLTVV.

The chain combines TRBV3-1 with TRBJ1-5; D is undetermined. This CDR3 region has 15 residues. The V gene lost 0 bases and the J gene lost 3 bases, with 9 bases spanning the gap. Germline lookup yields CDR1 LGHDT and CDR2 YNNKEL (reference sequence). CDR3 sequence (DNA): TGTGCCAGCAGCCAAGATTTACAGATCAATCAGCCCCAGCATTTT. Translating gives CASSQDLQINQPQHF.

The J gene is TRBJ2-1, the V gene TRBV27; 10 nucleotides align to TRBD2. The CDR3 extends over 16 amino acids. Unmatched junction bases numbered 8, after V lost 5 bases and J lost 4 bases. The germline V gene encodes CDR1 MNHEY and CDR2 SMNVEV (reference sequence). CDR3 amino acids: CASSHQLAGWYNEQFF. In nucleotides, the CDR3 is TGTGCCAGCAGTCACCAACTAGCGGGATGGTACAATGAGCAGTTCTTC.

The rearrangement links TRBV18 to TRBJ2-5; D ambiguous. Deletions cut 0 bases from V and 1 base from J, with 6 bases between. This CDR3 spans 14 amino acids. Looked up from germline, CDR1 is KGHSH and CDR2 is LQKENI. As DNA, the CDR3 is TGTGCCAGCTCACCACCGAGCCCCCAAGAGACCCAGTACTTC. Translation gives CASSPPSPQETQYF. The variable domain in full, completed from reference TRBV18 and TRBJ2-5, reads NAGVMQNPRHLVRRRGQEARLRCSPMKGHSHVYWYRQLPEEGLKFMVYLQKENIIDESGMPKERFSAEFPKEGPSILRIQQVVRGDSAAYFCASSPPSPQETQYFGPGTRLLVL.

On this clonotype itself: One end of the junction fails to match germline, which may point to a read error. CDR3 nucleotides: TGCGCCAGCAGGGAAACCAGGGACCTCTACGAGCAGTACTTC. This gives the protein CASRETRDLYEQYF. The rearrangement joins TRBV2 to TRBJ2-7, with D perhaps TRBD1 or TRBD2 (5 bases each). The CDR3 length is 14 residues. Germline assignment: CDR1 SNHLY and CDR2 FYNNEI.

The chain combines TRBV10-1 with TRBJ2-5, with 11 bases identical to TRBD2. The CDR3 is 18 residues long. The V gene's germline CDR1 is WNHNN and CDR2 SYGVQD (reference sequence). After removal of 0 bases from V and 4 bases from J, the junction contained 10 bases not matched to a gene. This CDR3 reads CASSESRLAGMGGETQYF. As DNA, the CDR3 is TGCGCCAGCAGTGAGTCGCGACTAGCGGGAATGGGCGGAGAGACCCAGTACTTC.

This CDR3 is CASGLLGILGANVLTF. The CDR3 DNA reads TGTGCTAGTGGTCTCCTGGGTATCCTAGGGGCCAACGTCCTGACTTTC. The chain combines TRBV12-5 with TRBJ2-6; no reliable D call. Trimming pared 5 bases from V and 4 bases from J, leaving 15 bases between. The CDR3 spans 16 residues. The germline gives CDR1 LGHNT, CDR2 FRNRAP.

This chain joins TRBV9 and TRBJ2-1; D gene ambiguous. The CDR3 runs to 14 residues. Germline assignment: CDR1 SGDLS and CDR2 YYNGEE. The ends were cut back, 1 base at V and 6 bases at J, with 11 bases in the middle. The CDR3 DNA follows: TGTGCCAGCAGCGTAAGCCAAACCCGCAATGAGCAGTTCTTC. The encoded protein is CASSVSQTRNEQFF.

This chain joins TRBV7-3 and TRBJ2-4; perhaps TRBD2 as D (5 bases). V was pared by 4 bases and J by 0 bases, with 13 bases between. Germline-derived CDR1 and CDR2 are SGHTA and FQGTGA. CDR3 size: 16 residues. The CDR3 DNA sequence: TGTGCCAGCAGCTCGAGTAACGGACTAGCCAAAAACATTCAGTACTTC. As protein: CASSSSNGLAKNIQYF. Full variable domain (missing parts from reference TRBV7-3 and TRBJ2-4): GAGVSQTPSNKVTEKGKYVELRCDPISGHTALYWYRQSLGQGPEFLIYFQGTGAADDSGLPNDRFFAVRPEGSVSTLKIQRTERGDSAVYLCASSSSNGLAKNIQYFGAGTRLSVL.

The CDR3 reads CASSPRGTSGIDEQYF. CDR3 nucleotides: TGTGCCAGCTCACCACGGGGGACTAGCGGGATTGACGAGCAGTACTTC. This rearrangement joins TRBV18 to TRBJ2-7, with 13 bases identical to TRBD2. CDR3 length: 16 amino acids. Losses at the gene ends were 1 base for V and 5 bases for J; bases not matched to a gene: 5. Germline V gives CDR1 KGHSH, CDR2 LQKENI.

CDR3 nucleotides: TGTGCCAGCAGCTTGGGCGGGACAGGGGGCCGGAGTCCACAAGAGACCCAGTACTTC. The encoded protein is CASSLGGTGGRSPQETQYF. The rearrangement links TRBV5-5 to TRBJ2-5; the match to TRBD1 covers 12 bases. The length of the CDR3 is 19 residues. The J segment lost 2 bases and the V segment lost 0 bases, leaving 11 bases of the junction unmatched. The germline V gene encodes CDR1 SGHKS and CDR2 YYEKEE (reference sequence).

The V call is TRBV7-9, the J call TRBJ1-5; 10 bases line up with TRBD1. Germline CDR1 reads SEHNR; CDR2 reads FQNEAQ (reference sequence). The CDR3 has 15 amino acids. J was trimmed by 5 bases and V by 4 bases; bases with no gene match: 5. In nucleotides, the CDR3 is TGTGCCAGCAGCTCGGGGACAGGGGAAGATCAGCCCCAGCATTTT. Translation: CASSSGTGEDQPQHF.

The gene calls are TRBV3-1 and TRBJ2-5; TRBD1 matches 8 bases. The CDR3 extends over 15 amino acids. Looked up from germline, CDR1 is LGHDT and CDR2 is YNNKEL (reference sequence). The junction had 3 bases not matched to a gene; V was cut back by 1 base and J by 2 bases. The CDR3 coding sequence is TGTGCCAGCAGCCAAGCGACAGGGGCACAAGAGACCCAGTACTTC. Translation gives CASSQATGAQETQYF.